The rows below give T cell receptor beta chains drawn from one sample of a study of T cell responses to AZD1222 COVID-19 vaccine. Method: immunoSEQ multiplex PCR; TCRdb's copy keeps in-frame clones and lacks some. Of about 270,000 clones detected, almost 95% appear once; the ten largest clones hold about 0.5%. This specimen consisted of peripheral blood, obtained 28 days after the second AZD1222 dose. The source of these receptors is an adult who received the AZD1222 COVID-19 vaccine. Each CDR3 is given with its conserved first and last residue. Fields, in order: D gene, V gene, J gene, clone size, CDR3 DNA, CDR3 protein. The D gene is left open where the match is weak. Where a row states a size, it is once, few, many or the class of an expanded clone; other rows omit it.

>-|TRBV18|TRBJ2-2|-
TGTGCCAGCTCCCAGTGGGACACCGGGGAGCTGTTTTTT
CASSQWDTGELFF
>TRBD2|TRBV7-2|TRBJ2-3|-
TGTGCCAGCACCCCGGGGAGGGCCTCGGATACGCAGTATTTT
CASTPGRASDTQYF
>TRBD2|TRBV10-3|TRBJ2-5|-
TGTGCCATCAGTGAGCCGGGACTAGCGGGGGACTTC
CAISEPGLAGDF
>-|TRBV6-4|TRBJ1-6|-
TGTGCCAGCAGTGGAGTTATGGGTGGCAGAGATAATTCACCCCTCCACTTT
CASSGVMGGRDNSPLHF
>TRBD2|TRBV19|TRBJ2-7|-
TGTGCCGAAGCCGGGACTAGCGGATTTTCCTACGAGCAGTACTTC
CAEAGTSGFSYEQYF
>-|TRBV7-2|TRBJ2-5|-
TGTGCCAGCTCCCGAGGGATGACGGTCGGGCAAGAGACCCAGTACTTC
CASSRGMTVGQETQYF
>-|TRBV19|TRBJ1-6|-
TGTGCCAGTAGTATAAACTGGGGTAATTCACCCCTCCACTTT
CASSINWGNSPLHF
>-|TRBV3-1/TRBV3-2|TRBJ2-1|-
TGTGCCAGCAGCCCCCAAATAGGTTTCAATGAGCAGTTCTTC
CASSPQIGFNEQFF
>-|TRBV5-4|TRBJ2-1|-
TGTGCCAGCAGCTTGGTTGGGGATTCCTACAATGAGCAGTTCTTC
CASSLVGDSYNEQFF
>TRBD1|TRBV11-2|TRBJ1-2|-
TGTGCCAGCAGCTTTCCACAGGGGGCAGGAGGCTACACCTTC
CASSFPQGAGGYTF
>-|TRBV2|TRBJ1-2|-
TGTGCCAGCAGTGCCAGGGTTCATACCTATGGCTACACCTTC
CASSARVHTYGYTF
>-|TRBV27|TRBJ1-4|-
TGTGCCAGCAGTTTACAAGGCAGGCCTAATGAAAAACTGTTTTTT
CASSLQGRPNEKLFF
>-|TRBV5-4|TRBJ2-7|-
TGTGCCAGCAGCTTCCAGGGACGGAGCTACGAGCAGTACTTC
CASSFQGRSYEQYF
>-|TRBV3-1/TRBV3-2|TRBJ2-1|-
TGTGCCAGCAGCCAAGACCATGAGCAGTTCTTC
CASSQDHEQFF
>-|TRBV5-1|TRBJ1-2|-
TGCGCCAGCAGCCTCAATTCGGGTTCAGGGAACTATGGCTACACCTTC
CASSLNSGSGNYGYTF
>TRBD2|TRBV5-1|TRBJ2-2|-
TGCGCCAGCAGCCCCGGGACTAGCGGGAGAAGGGCGGCCGGGGAGCTGTTTTTT
CASSPGTSGRRAAGELFF
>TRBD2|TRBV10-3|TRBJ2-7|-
TGTGCCATCAGGGAAGGTGGCGGGGGAGAGCAGTACTTC
CAIREGGGGEQYF
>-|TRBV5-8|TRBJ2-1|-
TGTGCCAGCAGCCGTTTGGGCCGGAATGAGCAGTTCTTC
CASSRLGRNEQFF
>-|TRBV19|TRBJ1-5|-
TGTGCCAGTAGTTCTTTCGGGGGGCACCAGCCCCAGCATTTT
CASSSFGGHQPQHF
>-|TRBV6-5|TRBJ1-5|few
TGTGCCAGCAGTTACTCGATGCAGGGCGGCCAGCCCCAGCATTTT
CASSYSMQGGQPQHF
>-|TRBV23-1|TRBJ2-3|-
TGCGCCAGCGGGGGGAGAAGCAATACCCCTACAGATACGCAGTATTTT
CASGGRSNTPTDTQYF
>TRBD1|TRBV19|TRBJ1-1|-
TGTGCCAGTAGTATGGAGACAGGGAATACTGAAGCTTTCTTT
CASSMETGNTEAFF